This T cell receptor (beta chain) was obtained from a study of Ad26.COV2.S vaccination and SARS-CoV-2 variants. Trimming at V came to 6 bases and at J to 4 bases, leaving 5 bases not matched to a gene. The germline CDR1 and CDR2 sequences are SNHLY and FYNNEI. The CDR3 spans 14 residues. Noted treatment: around 19 received Ad26.COV2.S at low or high dose, single or two shots; about 5 received placebo; per-sample allocation not given. Samples were taken on day 63 after the first vaccine or placebo injection. The repertoire was sequenced with immunoSEQ multiplex PCR; TCRdb's copy has only in-frame clones and lacks some. This table holds around 450,000 clones, roughly 87% found once.

Source: peripheral blood, taken in a trial of Ad26.COV2.S vaccine versus placebo. This chain uses TRBV2 with TRBJ1-2, with 10 bases fitting TRBD1. The TCR originated in a person between 18 and 60 years old who received the Ad26.COV2.S COVID-19 vaccine or a placebo. For the CDR3, the DNA is TGTGCCAGCAGGAGGACAGGGGGAGGCTATGGCTACACCTTC. This gives the protein CASRRTGGGYGYTF.